Listed below are T cell receptor beta chains from one sample, sequenced in a study of sequential checkpoint blockade in melanoma. TCRdb's copy holds only in-frame clones and misses some; the assay was immunoSEQ multiplex PCR. The repertoire holds nearly 2,000 clones, with around half as singletons. The sample was CD8+ T cells sorted from blood (inferred from file names), taken from a patient given nivolumab and ipilimumab in sequence. The receptors derive from a human patient with melanoma. Some clones in this sample may be carry-over from other donors' samples. The CDR3 runs from the conserved cysteine through the conserved F or W. A D gene is named only where the DNA matches it firmly. Expanded clones are given a class, and other clones once, few, many or no size at all.

>TRBD1|large|TRBJ1-6|TRBV6-4|14
TGTGCCAGCAGTGGGGGGACAGACAGTTCACCCCTCCACTTT
CASSGGTDSSPLHF
>-|-|TRBJ1-3|TRBV5-6|14
TGTGCCAGCAGCTCCAACCGGGACAGAAACACCATATATTTT
CASSSNRDRNTIYF
>TRBD1|-|TRBJ2-1|TRBV9|13
TGTGCCAGCAGCCTGGACAGGTACAATGAGCAGTTCTTC
CASSLDRYNEQFF
>-|-|TRBJ2-5|TRBV2|13
TGTGCTTTCCAGACGGGGGACCAAGAGACCCAGTACTTC
CAFQTGDQETQYF
>TRBD1|-|TRBJ2-7|TRBV19|15
TGTGCCAGTAGTATTGTTTCGACAGGGTCCTACGAGCAGTACTTC
CASSIVSTGSYEQYF
>TRBD1|-|TRBJ2-2|TRBV7-3|15
TGTGCCAGCAGCGTAGGACAGGGGTTTGCCGGGGAGCTGTTTTTT
CASSVGQGFAGELFF
>TRBD2|-|TRBJ2-5|TRBV4-1|16
TGCGCCAGCAGCCAAGGGAATAGCGGGGGGGTGGAGACCCAGTACTTC
CASSQGNSGGVETQYF
>TRBD2|-|TRBJ2-1|TRBV7-2|17
TGTGCCAGCAGCCCCAGGAGACTAGCGGGGACCTACAATGAGCAGTTCTTC
CASSPRRLAGTYNEQFF
>-|few|TRBJ2-7|TRBV7-2|19
TGTGCCAGCAGCTTAGTCTCGTTTGGGGGGGACAGGAGCTCCTACGAGCAGTACTTC
CASSLVSFGGDRSSYEQYF
>TRBD1|-|TRBJ2-2|TRBV11-2|14
TGTGCCAGCAGCTTCCCAGGGGGCACCGGGGAGCTGTTTTTT
CASSFPGGTGELFF
>-|-|TRBJ2-7|TRBV7-6|15
TGTGCCAGCAGCTTAGGGCAGGCAGACTCCTACGAGCAGTACTTC
CASSLGQADSYEQYF
>-|-|TRBJ2-1|TRBV7-9|14
TGTGCCAGCAGCTTTATGGGACTTGGGGGTGAGCAGTTCTTC
CASSFMGLGGEQFF
>TRBD1|-|TRBJ2-7|TRBV29-1|13
TGCAGCGTCAGGGACAGTGGGCCCTACGAGCAGTACTTC
CSVRDSGPYEQYF
>TRBD2|few|TRBJ2-7|TRBV27|13
TGTGCCAGCAGTCGACTAGCGACCTACGAGCAGTACTTC
CASSRLATYEQYF
>-|-|TRBJ1-2|TRBV5-6|15
TGTGCCAGCAGCTCCCAGGGTTTAAGGAACTATGGCTACACCTTC
CASSSQGLRNYGYTF